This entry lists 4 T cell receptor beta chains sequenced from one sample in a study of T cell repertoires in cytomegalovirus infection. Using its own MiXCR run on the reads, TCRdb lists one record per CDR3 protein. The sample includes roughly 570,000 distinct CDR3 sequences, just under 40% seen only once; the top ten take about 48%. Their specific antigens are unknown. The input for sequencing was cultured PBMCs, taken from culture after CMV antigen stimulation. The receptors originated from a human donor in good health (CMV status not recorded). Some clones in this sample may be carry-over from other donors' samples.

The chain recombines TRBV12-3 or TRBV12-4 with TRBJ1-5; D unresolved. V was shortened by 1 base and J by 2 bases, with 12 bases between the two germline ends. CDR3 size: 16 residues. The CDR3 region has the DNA TGTGCCAGCAGTTTAGGGGTGGGGTGGGGCAATCAGCCCCAGCATTTT. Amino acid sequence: CASSLGVGWGNQPQHF.

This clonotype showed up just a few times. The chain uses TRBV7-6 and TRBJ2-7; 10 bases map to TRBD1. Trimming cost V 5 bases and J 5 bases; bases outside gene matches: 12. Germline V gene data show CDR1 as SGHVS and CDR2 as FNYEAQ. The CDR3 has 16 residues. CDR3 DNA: TGTGCCAGCAGCGCCCCGGCAAGGGACAGGGGAAACGAGCAGTACTTC. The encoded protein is CASSAPARDRGNEQYF.

Here the CDR3 DNA reads TGTGCCAGTGCACTAGCGGGAAGAATAGATACGCAGTATTTT. Its protein is CASALAGRIDTQYF. The gene calls are TRBV7-9 and TRBJ2-3; 10 bases align to TRBD2. The CDR3 is 14 amino acids. Looked up from germline, CDR1 is SEHNR and CDR2 is FQNEAQ (reference sequence). Trimming took 9 bases from V and 5 from J; bases not matched to a gene: 8. The variable domain in full, with the rest retrieved from reference TRBV7-9 and TRBJ2-3, is DTGVSQNPRHKITKRGQNVTFRCDPISEHNRLYWYRQTLGQGPEFLTYFQNEAQLEKSRLLSDRFSAERPKGSFSTLEIQRTEQGDSAMYLCASALAGRIDTQYFGPGTRLTVL.

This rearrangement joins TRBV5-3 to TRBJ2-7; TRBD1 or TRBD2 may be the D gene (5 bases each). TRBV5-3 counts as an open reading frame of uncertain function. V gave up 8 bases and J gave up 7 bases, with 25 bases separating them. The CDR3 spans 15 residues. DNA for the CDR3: TGTGCCAGCAGCCTAAGAAGGGACGCCTCCCGGGAGCAGTACTTC. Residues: CASSLRRDASREQYF.